This T cell receptor (beta chain) emerged from a study of blood T cell repertoires in COVID-19. About the research overall: The United States, Italy and Spain provided the acute and convalescent COVID-19 samples. Sources were T cells, B-cell-depleted T cells, or PBMCs; the material itself was cDNA or gDNA.

As handled by the study authors: Estimates of nucleated cell counts were drawn from the amplification of reference gene primers. Using immunoSEQ multiplex PCR, the repertoire was profiled, and TCRdb retains in-frame clones only, with some absent. D and trimming were read from the DNA, whereas the V and J calls and clone size are those reported in that table. Among fewer than 350,000 clones listed, 85% were seen once. From germline, CDR1 is LGHNA and CDR2 YNFKEQ. CDR3 size: 18 residues. V was clipped by 4 bases and J by 4 bases; unmatched bases: 12. The material sequenced was peripheral blood. This rearrangement joins TRBV4-2 to TRBJ2-1; 11 nucleotides agree with TRBD1. The receptor was derived from a human donor in a cohort sampled during active COVID-19. This chain's CDR3 is CASSRALGQGAGYNEQFF. CDR3 bases: TGTGCCAGCAGCCGAGCATTAGGACAGGGGGCAGGATACAATGAGCAGTTCTTC.